The 12 T cell receptor beta chains presented below share a single source sample, sequenced in a study of lymphopenia after photon versus proton radiotherapy. The method was immunoSEQ multiplex PCR; TCRdb's version includes in-frame clones alone and lacks a portion of them. Among about 24,000 clones listed, 80% to 85% were seen once. Here the sequenced sample was peripheral blood, taken from a patient treated with proton-based radiotherapy. These receptors were obtained from a woman aged 70-85 years with pancreatic cancer.

DNA of the CDR3: TGTGCCAGCGGATTAGCGGGAGACACCTCCGGGGAGCTGTTTTTT. Residues: CASGLAGDTSGELFF. The chain links TRBV28 to TRBJ2-2; 9 bases fit TRBD2. Germline V CDR1 and CDR2: MDHEN, SYDVKM. Trimming removed 8 bases from V and 6 bases from J; junction bases left unmatched: 10. The length of the CDR3 is 15 residues. Full variable domain (remainder filled in from reference TRBV28 and TRBJ2-2): DVKVTQSSRYLVKRTGEKVFLECVQDMDHENMFWYRQDPGLGLRLIYFSYDVKMKEKGDIPEGYSVSREKKERFSLILESASTNQTSMYLCASGLAGDTSGELFFGEGSRLTVL.

V usage is TRBV2 and J usage is TRBJ2-1, with 7 bases that match TRBD2. This CDR3 is built from 13 residues. The V segment lost 7 bases and the J segment 9 bases; nucleotides outside the gene matches: 9. Germline loops: CDR1 SNHLY, CDR2 FYNNEI. This CDR3 is CASTRTSQVEQFF. For the CDR3, the DNA is TGTGCCAGCACCCGGACTAGTCAGGTTGAGCAGTTCTTC.

The CDR3 spells CASSLELNNEQFF. In DNA form, the CDR3 reads TGTGCCAGCAGCTTAGAACTTAACAATGAGCAGTTCTTC. This chain links TRBV7-2 with TRBJ2-1; D gene ambiguous. The CDR3 spans 13 residues. The V end lost 1 base, the J end lost 5 bases, and 6 bases lay between the germline ends. Germline CDR1 reads SGHTA; CDR2 reads FQGNSA.

The J gene is TRBJ1-5, the V gene TRBV7-6; maybe TRBD1 (6 bases). Germline V gene sequence: CDR1 SGHVS, CDR2 FNYEAQ. V was trimmed by 5 bases and J by 6 bases, leaving 26 bases between them. This CDR3 has 18 residues. CDR3 DNA sequence: TGTGCCAGCAGCCCCGGTGTTGGGGGCGGAGGATCGGGTCAGCCCCAGCATTTT. This translates into CASSPGVGGGGSGQPQHF.

J is TRBJ2-3 and V is TRBV9; D is unresolved. The germline V gene has CDR1 SGDLS and CDR2 YYNGEE. The V gene lost 6 bases and the J gene lost 2 bases, with 7 bases spanning the gap. CDR3 length equals 12 residues. CDR3 coding DNA: TGTGCCAGCAACGGAGACACAGATACGCAGTATTTT. It codes for CASNGDTDTQYF.

The chain joins TRBV11-3 to TRBJ1-3, with D unclear. Germline lookup yields CDR1 SGHNT and CDR2 YENEEA. V lost 7 bases and J 0 bases, leaving 4 bases between the germline ends. The CDR3 length is 12 residues. The CDR3 DNA follows: TGTGCCAGCACGAACTCTGGAAACACCATATATTTT. Its protein product is CASTNSGNTIYF.

This clone was recorded only once. The V and J genes are TRBV6-5 and TRBJ1-2; TRBD1 might be the D (5 bases). This CDR3 has 15 amino acids. The V and J ends lost 5 bases and 5 bases respectively, with 18 bases between them. Germline-derived CDR1 and CDR2 are MNHEY and SVGAGI. In DNA form, the CDR3 reads TGTGCCAGCAGTGCCCCCGGACAAGGCAATTATGGCTACACCTTC. Translating it yields CASSAPGQGNYGYTF.

The chain uses TRBV19 and TRBJ2-3; TRBD2 aligns across 9 bases. Germline V gene lookup returns CDR1 LNHDA and CDR2 SQIVND (reference sequence). The CDR3 extends over 14 amino acids. V trimming: 5 bases; J trimming: 1 base; junction bases outside the gene matches: 1. The DNA for the CDR3 is TGTGCCAGTAGTGCTAGCGGGGGCACAGATACGCAGTATTTT. The encoded protein is CASSASGGTDTQYF.

The rearrangement uses TRBV28 and TRBJ2-5, with unresolved D. The end of the DNA is better explained by TRBJ2-7, so the J call may be wrong. CDR1 is MDHEN, CDR2 SYDVKM, per germline. The CDR3 consists of 14 residues. This CDR3 is CASSLAQINYEQYF. The DNA for the CDR3 is TGTGCCAGCAGTTTAGCCCAAATTAACTACGAGCAGTACTTC.

This chain connects TRBV27 to TRBJ1-1; TRBD1 is a possible D gene (6 bases). The CDR3 spans 13 residues. Trimming cost V 8 bases and J 0 bases, with 10 bases left between them. Looked up from germline, CDR1 is MNHEY and CDR2 is SMNVEV (reference sequence). Here the CDR3 DNA reads TGTGCCAGCTCGGGACAAATGAACACTGAAGCTTTCTTT. Amino acid sequence: CASSGQMNTEAFF.

This chain connects TRBV28 to TRBJ2-7; D possibly uses TRBD1 or TRBD2 (5 bases each). The CDR3 runs to 13 residues. Germline V gene sequence: CDR1 MDHEN, CDR2 SYDVKM. The V gene lost 3 bases and the J gene lost 2 bases, with 8 bases spanning the gap. The CDR3 DNA sequence: TGTGCCAGCAGTTTTGGGGGTACCTACGAGCAGTACTTC. Its protein product is CASSFGGTYEQYF.

This chain uses TRBV5-5 with TRBJ2-5; D possibly matches TRBD1 or TRBD2 (6 bases each). Between the trimmed V and J ends, which lost 0 bases and 2 bases, there was a span of 17 bases. CDR1 SGHKS and CDR2 YYEKEE come from the germline V gene (reference sequence). The CDR3 sequence is 17 residues long. Here the CDR3 DNA reads TGTGCCAGCAGCTTGGCCCCGGGGGCGAGCAAACAAGAGACCCAGTACTTC. As protein: CASSLAPGASKQETQYF.